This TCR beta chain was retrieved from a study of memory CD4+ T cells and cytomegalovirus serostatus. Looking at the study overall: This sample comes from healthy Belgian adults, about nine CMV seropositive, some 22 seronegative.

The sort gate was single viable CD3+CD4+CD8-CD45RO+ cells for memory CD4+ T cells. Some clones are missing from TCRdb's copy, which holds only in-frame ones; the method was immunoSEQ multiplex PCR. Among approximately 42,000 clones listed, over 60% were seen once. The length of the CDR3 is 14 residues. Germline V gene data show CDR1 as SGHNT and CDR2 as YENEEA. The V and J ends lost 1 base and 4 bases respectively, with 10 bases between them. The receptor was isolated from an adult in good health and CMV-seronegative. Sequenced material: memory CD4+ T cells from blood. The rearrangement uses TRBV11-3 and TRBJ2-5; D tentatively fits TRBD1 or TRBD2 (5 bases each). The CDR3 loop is CASSLARGSETQYF. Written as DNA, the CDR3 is TGTGCCAGCAGCTTAGCTCGGGGCTCAGAGACCCAGTACTTC.